These 7 T cell receptor beta chains were sequenced from one sample in a study of cytomegalovirus exposure and HLA in healthy donors. Both 60 Vbeta primers and 13 Jbeta primers went into the PCR. The protocol was immunoSEQ multiplex PCR, while the TCRdb copy is restricted to in-frame clones and leaves out a portion. The sample shows 150,000 to 200,000 clones, approximately 80% of them seen only once. The specimen was PBMCs. These receptor sequences come from a man in his fifties or sixties in good health and CMV-seronegative.

This sequence joins TRBV29-1 and TRBJ1-1; perhaps TRBD1 as D (6 bases). Germline V gene sequence: CDR1 SQVTM, CDR2 ANQGSEA. The CDR3 covers 12 residues. Deletions cut 7 bases from V and 5 bases from J, with 14 bases between. CDR3 protein: CSEGGVRTEAFF. The CDR3 bases are TGCAGCGAGGGGGGGGTTCGGACTGAAGCTTTCTTT.

The CDR3 loop is CASSVAETGTDTQYF. Here the CDR3 DNA reads TGTGCCAGCAGCGTAGCGGAGACAGGGACAGATACGCAGTATTTT. The chain has TRBV9 and TRBJ2-3; 7 bases line up with TRBD1. Germline CDR1 and CDR2: SGDLS and YYNGEE. With 0 bases clipped from V and 3 bases from J, the junction kept 4 bases outside the gene matches. The CDR3 is 15 residues long.

The chain employs TRBV4-1 and TRBJ2-1, with D possibly matching TRBD2 (6 bases). This CDR3 comprises 19 residues. Germline V CDR1 and CDR2: MGHRA, YSYEKL. V lost 0 bases and J 6 bases, leaving 24 bases between the germline ends. In nucleotides, the CDR3 is TGCGCCAGCAGCCAAGAGGTATCACTTGGGACTGGGAGAGGCAATGAGCAGTTCTTC. Protein product: CASSQEVSLGTGRGNEQFF.

The chain employs TRBV5-8 and TRBJ2-5; 7 bases map to TRBD1. The CDR3 is 15 amino acids. CDR1 is SGHTS and CDR2 is YDEGEE in the germline V gene. The J segment lost 5 bases and the V segment lost 0 bases, leaving 7 bases of the junction unmatched. CDR3 protein: CASSLALTGTETQYF. As DNA, the CDR3 is TGTGCCAGCAGCTTGGCCCTGACAGGGACGGAGACCCAGTACTTC.

This clone appeared once. The CDR3 nucleotides read TGTGCCAGTACCGAGGGACTGGGTGAGGAAAAACTGTTTTTT. It translates to CASTEGLGEEKLFF. J is TRBJ1-4 and V is TRBV19; the D gene is possibly TRBD1 (5 bases). CDR1 is LNHDA, CDR2 SQIVND, per germline (reference sequence). The CDR3 runs to 14 residues. Trimming cost V 7 bases and J 8 bases, with 17 bases left between them.

This chain links TRBV19 with TRBJ2-5; D is unclear. Looked up from germline, CDR1 is LNHDA and CDR2 is SQIVND (reference sequence). CDR3 length: 15 amino acids. Trimming left V 1 base short and J 2 bases short, with 11 bases between. CDR3 in amino acids: CASSIGLAGQETQYF. The CDR3 DNA follows: TGTGCCAGTAGTATAGGATTAGCTGGACAAGAGACCCAGTACTTC. The entire variable domain, with the rest obtained from reference TRBV19 and TRBJ2-5, is as follows: DGGITQSPKYLFRKEGQNVTLSCEQNLNHDAMYWYRQDPGQGLRLIYYSQIVNDFQKGDIAEGYSVSREKKESFPLTVTSAQKNPTAFYLCASSIGLAGQETQYFGPGTRLLVL.

This clone has just a few counts. Other DNA sequences in the same sample also yield this CDR3. CDR3 nucleotides: TGTGCCAGCAGCGTAGGGACAGGGAACACTGAAGCTTTCTTT. Its protein is CASSVGTGNTEAFF. The chain employs TRBV9 and TRBJ1-1; TRBD1 matches at 7 bases. The CDR3 extends over 14 amino acids. The germline V gene has CDR1 SGDLS and CDR2 YYNGEE. Trimming at V came to 0 bases and at J to 1 base, leaving 0 bases not matched to a gene.